A selection of T cell receptor beta chains follows, all from one sample in a study of PD-1 blockade in classical Hodgkin lymphoma. Using immunoSEQ multiplex PCR, the repertoire was profiled, and TCRdb retains in-frame clones only, with some absent. The data hold 60,000 or so clones, with more than 90% observed a single time. The sample was peripheral blood mononuclear cells (PBMCs), taken at baseline. The receptors were gathered from a human donor with classical Hodgkin lymphoma. Each CDR3 is given with its conserved first and last residue. The D gene is left open where the match is weak. Not every row has a clone size; where given, it reads once, few, many or a size class.

d_gene: .
len: 11
j_gene: TRBJ2-7
v_gene: TRBV7-2
abundance: .
CDR3nt: TGTGCCAGCAGCGCTGGGGTTTCGCAGTACTTC
CDR3aa: CASSAGVSQYF

d_gene: .
len: 15
j_gene: TRBJ1-4
v_gene: TRBV7-9
abundance: .
CDR3nt: TGTGCCAGCGGCCCGATCACAGGCGGGGTCGAAAAACTGTTTTTT
CDR3aa: CASGPITGGVEKLFF

d_gene: .
len: 15
j_gene: TRBJ2-3
v_gene: TRBV7-2
abundance: .
CDR3nt: TGTGCCAGCAGCTTAACCCGGACTAGCACAGATACGCAGTATTTT
CDR3aa: CASSLTRTSTDTQYF

d_gene: .
len: 15
j_gene: TRBJ1-6
v_gene: TRBV4-2
abundance: .
CDR3nt: TGTGCCAGCAAGATGGACAGCTCCTATAATTCACCCCTCCACTTT
CDR3aa: CASKMDSSYNSPLHF

d_gene: .
len: 17
j_gene: TRBJ1-6
v_gene: TRBV10-3
abundance: .
CDR3nt: TGTGCCATCAGTGAGTCCTGGGACGTAGCCTCTAATTCACCCCTCCACTTT
CDR3aa: CAISESWDVASNSPLHF

d_gene: .
len: 15
j_gene: TRBJ2-2
v_gene: TRBV6-4
abundance: .
CDR3nt: TGTGCCAGAGGTTGGGGTTCGACGAACACCGGGGAGCTGTTTTTT
CDR3aa: CARGWGSTNTGELFF

d_gene: .
len: 12
j_gene: TRBJ2-7
v_gene: TRBV7-9
abundance: .
CDR3nt: TGTGCCAGCAGCTCGGGGCTCTACGAGCAGTACTTC
CDR3aa: CASSSGLYEQYF

d_gene: TRBD2
len: 17
j_gene: TRBJ2-3
v_gene: TRBV5-4
abundance: .
CDR3nt: TGTGCCAGCAGCTTGGGTCTAGCGGGGGAGACCACAGATACGCAGTATTTT
CDR3aa: CASSLGLAGETTDTQYF

d_gene: .
len: 12
j_gene: TRBJ2-3
v_gene: TRBV10-3
abundance: .
CDR3nt: TGTGCCATCAACGGAGGGCAGGATACGCAGTATTTT
CDR3aa: CAINGGQDTQYF

d_gene: .
len: 14
j_gene: TRBJ1-2
v_gene: TRBV4-1
abundance: .
CDR3nt: TGCGCCAGCAGCCAAGTTGAACAAGCGGGCGGCTACACCTTC
CDR3aa: CASSQVEQAGGYTF

d_gene: TRBD1
len: 14
j_gene: TRBJ2-5
v_gene: TRBV11-2
abundance: .
CDR3nt: TGTGCCAGCAGCTTAGGGGACAGGCAAGAGACCCAGTACTTC
CDR3aa: CASSLGDRQETQYF

d_gene: .
len: 15
j_gene: TRBJ2-3
v_gene: TRBV27
abundance: once
CDR3nt: TGTGCCAGCAGTTTCCAGTTTCCCCTGACAGATACGCAGTATTTT
CDR3aa: CASSFQFPLTDTQYF

d_gene: .
len: 13
j_gene: TRBJ1-4
v_gene: TRBV10-3
abundance: .
CDR3nt: TGTGCCATCAGTGAGTCGGGGGGGCGAGTACTGTTTTTT
CDR3aa: CAISESGGRVLFF

d_gene: .
len: 15
j_gene: TRBJ2-7
v_gene: TRBV13
abundance: .
CDR3nt: TGTGCCAGCAGAGGACGGGACTCTGGGATTTACGAGCAGTACTTC
CDR3aa: CASRGRDSGIYEQYF

d_gene: .
len: 14
j_gene: TRBJ2-5
v_gene: TRBV2
abundance: .
CDR3nt: TGTGCCAGCAGTGAAATGGCAGGGCAAGAGACCCAGTACTTC
CDR3aa: CASSEMAGQETQYF

d_gene: .
len: 15
j_gene: TRBJ2-1
v_gene: TRBV21-1
abundance: .
CDR3nt: TGTGCCAGCAGCAACTGCCATGAACCTTACAATGAGCAGTTCTTC
CDR3aa: CASSNCHEPYNEQFF

d_gene: TRBD2
len: 16
j_gene: TRBJ2-3
v_gene: TRBV5-4
abundance: .
CDR3nt: TGTGCCAGCAGTTCGGGACTAGCGCGAAACACAGATACGCAGTATTTT
CDR3aa: CASSSGLARNTDTQYF

d_gene: .
len: 14
j_gene: TRBJ2-2
v_gene: TRBV5-4
abundance: .
CDR3nt: TGTGCCAGCAGCGGAGGACTTGTCACCGGGGAGCTGTTTTTT
CDR3aa: CASSGGLVTGELFF

d_gene: .
len: 14
j_gene: TRBJ1-6
v_gene: TRBV6-6
abundance: .
CDR3nt: TGTGCCAGCAGCCATACCGGGGCTGTGTCACCCCTCCACTTT
CDR3aa: CASSHTGAVSPLHF

d_gene: .
len: 14
j_gene: TRBJ2-5
v_gene: TRBV6-5
abundance: .
CDR3nt: TGTGCCAGCAGTTACGGGGCGGGTGTGGGGACCCAGTACTTC
CDR3aa: CASSYGAGVGTQYF

d_gene: .
len: 13
j_gene: TRBJ2-3
v_gene: TRBV6-1
abundance: .
CDR3nt: TGTGCCAGCAGTGCGCAGGGGACACCCGCGCAGTATTTT
CDR3aa: CASSAQGTPAQYF

d_gene: .
len: 15
j_gene: TRBJ2-6
v_gene: TRBV29-1
abundance: .
CDR3nt: TGCAGCGCCGAGAGAGAGCCGGGGGGGGCCAACGTCCTGACTTTC
CDR3aa: CSAEREPGGANVLTF

d_gene: .
len: 14
j_gene: TRBJ2-7
v_gene: TRBV9
abundance: .
CDR3nt: TGTGCCAGCAGCGTAGGGGTCGGGGGCTACGAGCAGTACTTC
CDR3aa: CASSVGVGGYEQYF

d_gene: .
len: 13
j_gene: TRBJ2-5
v_gene: TRBV2
abundance: .
CDR3nt: TGTGCCAGCAGTGCCAGGAGAAAAGAGACCCAGTACTTC
CDR3aa: CASSARRKETQYF

d_gene: TRBD2
len: 17
j_gene: TRBJ2-3
v_gene: TRBV18
abundance: once
CDR3nt: TGTGCCAGCTCACCACCCCTCGCGGGGGGCAGCACAGATACGCAGTATTTT
CDR3aa: CASSPPLAGGSTDTQYF

d_gene: .
len: 15
j_gene: TRBJ1-1
v_gene: TRBV7-9
abundance: .
CDR3nt: TGTGCCAGCAGCTCCAAGGACAGTATGAACACTGAAGCTTTCTTT
CDR3aa: CASSSKDSMNTEAFF

d_gene: TRBD2
len: 17
j_gene: TRBJ2-1
v_gene: TRBV18
abundance: .
CDR3nt: TGTGCCAGCTCACCACCTCAATTAGCGGGAGGGCCTAATGAGCAGTTCTTC
CDR3aa: CASSPPQLAGGPNEQFF

d_gene: .
len: 14
j_gene: TRBJ1-4
v_gene: TRBV7-2
abundance: .
CDR3nt: TGTGCCAGCAGCTTATCAGGATCTAATGAAAAACTGTTTTTT
CDR3aa: CASSLSGSNEKLFF

d_gene: .
len: 14
j_gene: TRBJ1-5
v_gene: TRBV27
abundance: .
CDR3nt: TGTGCCAGCTCCCAGAGGGATAGCAATCAGCCCCAGCATTTT
CDR3aa: CASSQRDSNQPQHF

d_gene: TRBD1
len: 14
j_gene: TRBJ2-7
v_gene: TRBV7-8
abundance: .
CDR3nt: TGTGCCAGCAGAAAAGGGGACAGCTCCTACGAGCAGTACTTC
CDR3aa: CASRKGDSSYEQYF

d_gene: TRBD2
len: 11
j_gene: TRBJ2-7
v_gene: TRBV20-1
abundance: .
CDR3nt: TGCAGTGCCATTAGCGGGAACGAGCAGTACTTC
CDR3aa: CSAISGNEQYF

d_gene: .
len: 14
j_gene: TRBJ2-3
v_gene: TRBV29-1
abundance: .
CDR3nt: TGCAGCGTCGGGAGGGGGCCTGAGGGAGATACGCAGTATTTT
CDR3aa: CSVGRGPEGDTQYF